These 11 T cell receptor beta chains share one sample of origin, sequenced in a study of OX40 agonist ivuxolimab in advanced cancers. Sequencing was performed with immunoSEQ multiplex PCR; in TCRdb, only in-frame clones are kept and a portion is missing. In the table there are tens of thousands of clones, about 90% of which are singletons. Sample: CD4+ or CD8+ T cells sorted from blood, taken in a trial of the OX40 agonist ivuxolimab. All receptors derive from an adult with an advanced solid tumor such as melanoma, head and neck, liver or kidney cancer.

The CDR3 sequence: CASSFSGSFYEQYF. CDR3 nucleotides: TGCGCCAGCAGCTTCAGCGGGAGTTTCTACGAGCAGTACTTC. V usage is TRBV5-1 and J usage is TRBJ2-7, with 8 positions matching TRBD2. The CDR3 covers 14 residues. Losses at the gene ends were 2 bases for V and 3 bases for J; bases not matched to a gene: 4. CDR1 SGHRS and CDR2 YFSETQ come from the germline V gene.

This CDR3 reads CASNRDLWAGELFF. DNA of the CDR3: TGCGCCAGCAACAGGGACCTATGGGCCGGGGAGCTGTTTTTT. The rearrangement links TRBV5-1 to TRBJ2-2, with D possibly matching TRBD1 (6 bases). CDR1 SGHRS and CDR2 YFSETQ come from the germline V gene. This CDR3 has 14 residues. The V end lost 6 bases, the J end lost 6 bases, and 15 bases lay between the germline ends.

The V and J genes are TRBV6-5 and TRBJ1-2; D is uncertain. This CDR3 contains 13 residues. Germline CDR1 reads MNHEY; CDR2 reads SVGAGI. Trimming left V 2 bases short and J 6 bases short, with 10 bases between. The CDR3 DNA sequence: TGTGCCAGCAGTTACAGGGTTTCAGATGGCTACACCTTC. This sequence encodes CASSYRVSDGYTF.

The chain couples TRBV6-1 to TRBJ1-5, with a weak D call TRBD1 (6 bases). The CDR3 runs to 13 residues. The V gene's germline CDR1 is MNHNS and CDR2 SASEGT. The V gene lost 2 bases and the J gene lost 7 bases, with 9 bases spanning the gap. This CDR3 reads CASSEYRGQPQHF. CDR3 bases: TGTGCCAGCAGTGAATATAGGGGGCAGCCCCAGCATTTT.

A single count supports this clone. The genes are TRBV28 and TRBJ1-2, with 9 bases identical to TRBD1. The CDR3 extends over 15 amino acids. J lost 5 bases, V lost 2 bases, and 6 bases had no gene match. Germline CDR1 and CDR2: MDHEN and SYDVKM. DNA of the CDR3: TGTGCCAGCAGTTTAGCCGACAGGGGGGGATATGGCTACACCTTC. Encoded protein: CASSLADRGGYGYTF.

This chain connects TRBV4-1 to TRBJ2-3, with D uncertain. Germline lookup yields CDR1 MGHRA and CDR2 YSYEKL. V dropped 0 bases and J dropped 4 bases, with 11 bases sitting between them. CDR3 size: 15 residues. The DNA for the CDR3 is TGCGCCAGCAGCCAAGATCGGGTAATCGCAGATACGCAGTATTTT. Translating it yields CASSQDRVIADTQYF.

The chain uses TRBV6-1 and TRBJ2-7; 11 bases match TRBD1. J lost 3 bases, V lost 6 bases, and 7 bases had no gene match. This CDR3 contains 15 residues. Germline assignment: CDR1 MNHNS and CDR2 SASEGT. The CDR3 loop is CASRVGGQGVYEQYF. The CDR3 region has the DNA TGTGCCAGCAGAGTTGGGGGACAGGGGGTCTACGAGCAGTACTTC.

This clone was counted between two and nine times. V is TRBV5-1 and J is TRBJ2-2, with 7 bases lining up with TRBD1. The J segment lost 3 bases and the V segment lost 4 bases, leaving 9 bases of the junction unmatched. Germline CDR1 is SGHRS and CDR2 is YFSETQ. The CDR3 covers 16 residues. CDR3 nucleotides: TGCGCCAGCAGCGACCGACAGGGTGGGGACACCGGGGAGCTGTTTTTT. This sequence encodes CASSDRQGGDTGELFF.

This sequence joins TRBV19 and TRBJ2-3, with TRBD1 matching over 8 bases. Germline lookup yields CDR1 LNHDA and CDR2 SQIVND (reference sequence). After removal of 7 bases from V and 5 bases from J, the junction contained 14 bases not matched to a gene. The CDR3 is 16 residues long. The CDR3 DNA follows: TGTGCCAGTATCCCGCCCGGGACAGGTACGCGAGATACGCAGTATTTT. Translation: CASIPPGTGTRDTQYF.

The genes are TRBV30 and TRBJ1-2, with D unresolved. The CDR3 is 12 amino acids. Germline values: CDR1 GTSNPN, CDR2 SVGIG (reference sequence). Trimming took 6 bases from V and 0 from J, leaving 8 bases between them. The CDR3 DNA is TGTGCCTGCGGACGGGCTAACTATGGCTACACCTTC. This gives the protein CACGRANYGYTF.

The J gene is TRBJ1-2, the V gene TRBV5-4; D gene unclear. The germline CDR1 and CDR2 sequences are SGHNT and YYREEE (reference sequence). This CDR3 contains 13 residues. V was shortened by 4 bases and J by 4 bases, with 11 bases between the two germline ends. The CDR3 spells CASSPTGLYGYTF. The CDR3 DNA is TGTGCCAGCAGCCCGACCGGACTCTATGGCTACACCTTC.